What follows is one TCR beta chain and its context. What it binds is not known. This entry comes from a study of T cells expressing NK-cell markers. General observations from the study: HCMV specificity of the expanded NKG2C+ T cell clones was not established.

No DNA is given; TCRdb re-called the 5' RACE reads and lists each CDR3 protein once. The sample's table shows approximately 420,000 distinct CDR3 sequences. The CDR3 loop spans 19 amino acids. Per germline, CDR1 SEHNR and CDR2 FQNEAQ (reference sequence). Sequenced sample: blood T cells: a sorted CD56 or NKG2C T cell subset, CD4+ or CD8+ T cells, or bulk PBMC T cells (not recorded which). The source of this sequence is a woman in her fifties or sixties in good health. The chain joins TRBV7-9 to TRBJ2-2; without DNA, the TCRdb call of TRBD2 cannot be checked. The CDR3 sequence is CASSLGSSGRPLETGELFF.